These T cell receptor beta chains were read from a single sample in a study of cytomegalovirus exposure and HLA in healthy donors. Generated by immunoSEQ multiplex PCR, the TCRdb table keeps only in-frame clones and is missing some. The repertoire consists of 150,000 to 200,000 clones, with roughly four fifths occurring once and the leading ten covering about 4%. The material sequenced was PBMCs. Source of these receptors: a middle-aged man in good health and CMV-seropositive. CDR3s include the opening cysteine and the closing phenylalanine or tryptophan. D genes are given only for firm matches. Clone size is not always given. Where it is, it says once, few, many or a class for expanded clones.

v_call,d_call,j_call,clone_size,cdr3_aa,cdr3_nt
TRBV28,TRBD2,TRBJ2-3,once,CASSSWTSGSVTDTQYF,TGTGCCAGCAGTTCCTGGACTAGCGGGAGTGTAACAGATACGCAGTATTTT
TRBV9,NA,TRBJ2-5,NA,CASSETAYQETQYF,TGTGCCAGCAGCGAGACTGCGTACCAAGAGACCCAGTACTTC
TRBV4-2,TRBD2,TRBJ2-5,NA,CASSQEPSGGAETQYF,TGTGCCAGCAGCCAAGAGCCTAGCGGGGGGGCTGAGACCCAGTACTTC
TRBV27,TRBD2,TRBJ2-7,few,CASRHSGGKTYEQYF,TGTGCCAGCAGACATAGCGGGGGGAAAACCTACGAGCAGTACTTC
TRBV14,NA,TRBJ2-5,NA,CASSQGPGQETQYF,TGTGCCAGCAGCCAAGGGCCCGGGCAAGAGACCCAGTACTTC
TRBV29-1,TRBD1,TRBJ1-5,NA,CSVSQGASSNQPQHF,TGCAGCGTTAGTCAGGGGGCCTCTAGCAATCAGCCCCAGCATTTT
TRBV27,NA,TRBJ1-5,few,CASSMGWGGGRNQPQHF,TGTGCCAGCAGCATGGGTTGGGGCGGGGGGCGAAATCAGCCCCAGCATTTT
TRBV5-4,NA,TRBJ2-3,NA,CASTMTPTSADTQYF,TGTGCCAGCACCATGACCCCGACTAGTGCAGATACGCAGTATTTT
TRBV7-2,TRBD1,TRBJ2-7,NA,CASSLSGQGYEQYF,TGTGCCAGCAGCTTATCGGGACAGGGGTACGAGCAGTACTTC
TRBV7-9,NA,TRBJ2-5,NA,CASDAGNPETQYF,TGTGCCAGCGACGCGGGGAATCCAGAGACCCAGTACTTC
TRBV28,NA,TRBJ1-5,NA,CATQEGVEWPQHF,TGTGCCACCCAAGAAGGGGTCGAATGGCCCCAGCATTTT
TRBV6-1,TRBD2,TRBJ2-7,once,CASSPGTSRYEQYF,TGTGCCAGCAGCCCCGGGACTAGCCGTTACGAGCAGTACTTC
TRBV29-1,TRBD2,TRBJ2-7,NA,CSVEKTSGSYEQYF,TGTAGCGTTGAAAAGACTAGCGGGAGCTACGAGCAGTACTTC
TRBV7-2,TRBD1,TRBJ2-7,NA,CASSLAGTAAYEQYF,TGTGCCAGCAGCTTAGCCGGGACAGCGGCCTACGAGCAGTACTTC
TRBV2,NA,TRBJ2-3,NA,CASRGLKGQYF,TGTGCCAGCAGAGGACTAAAGGGACAGTATTTT
TRBV6-5,NA,TRBJ1-2,NA,CASRDSTNYGYTF,TGTGCCAGCAGGGACAGCACTAACTATGGCTACACCTTC
TRBV6-1,NA,TRBJ2-7,NA,CASSELRTYEQYF,TGTGCCAGCAGTGAACTGAGGACCTACGAGCAGTACTTC
TRBV5-1,NA,TRBJ2-2,few,CASSLAGRANTGELFF,TGCGCCAGCAGCTTGGCGGGCAGGGCGAACACCGGGGAGCTGTTTTTT